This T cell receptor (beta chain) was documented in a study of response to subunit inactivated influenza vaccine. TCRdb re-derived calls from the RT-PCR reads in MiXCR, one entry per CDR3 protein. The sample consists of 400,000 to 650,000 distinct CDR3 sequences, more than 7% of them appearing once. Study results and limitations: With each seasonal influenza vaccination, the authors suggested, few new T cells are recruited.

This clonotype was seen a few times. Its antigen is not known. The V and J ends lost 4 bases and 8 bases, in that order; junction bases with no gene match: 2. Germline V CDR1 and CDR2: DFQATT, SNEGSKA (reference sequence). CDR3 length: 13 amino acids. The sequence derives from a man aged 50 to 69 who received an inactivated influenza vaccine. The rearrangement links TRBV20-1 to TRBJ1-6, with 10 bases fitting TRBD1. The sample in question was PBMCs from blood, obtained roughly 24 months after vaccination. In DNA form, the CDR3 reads TGCAGTGCTACCGGGACAGGGGATTCACCCCTCCACTTT. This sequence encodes CSATGTGDSPLHF.